This T cell receptor beta chain stems from a study of blood T cell repertoires in COVID-19. Sequencing used immunoSEQ multiplex PCR; TCRdb keeps in-frame clones, though not all of them. The sample consists of approximately 220,000 clones, about 85% of them appearing once. The CDR3 contains 17 residues. V dropped 4 bases and J dropped 6 bases, with 23 bases sitting between them. Germline V lookup: CDR1 SEHNR, CDR2 FQNEAQ (reference sequence). The rearrangement joins TRBV7-9 to TRBJ2-3; D perhaps matches TRBD1 (6 bases). Sequencing was done on a sample of peripheral blood. This TCR was recovered from a man aged 40-50 years with acute or convalescent COVID-19. CDR3 DNA: TGTGCCAGCAGCTCCATCTACTCCGAAGGGGGTCACGATACGCAGTATTTT. Translated, it gives CASSSIYSEGGHDTQYF.